Presented here are 31 T cell receptor beta chains from one specimen sequenced in a study of cytomegalovirus exposure and HLA in healthy donors. Primers: 60 Vbeta forward and 13 Jbeta reverse. The assay was immunoSEQ multiplex PCR, and TCRdb's table has in-frame clones only and misses some. The data contain 100,000 to 150,000 clones, 73% of them seen just once; the ten biggest clones take up 2% to 2.5%. Sample: PBMCs. These receptors were collected from a middle-aged woman in good health and CMV-seropositive.

In this sample, this clone turned up a few times. The chain's CDR3 is CASSSDREETGELFF. CDR3 coding DNA: TGTGCCAGCAGCTCCGACAGGGAGGAGACCGGGGAGCTGTTTTTT. The V gene is TRBV28, the J gene TRBJ2-2, with a tentative D call TRBD1 (7 bases). CDR1 and CDR2 from the germline V gene are MDHEN and SYDVKM. The ends were cut back, 6 bases at V and 5 bases at J, with 16 bases in the middle. The CDR3 has 15 residues.

This clone is medium-sized within its sample. The gene calls are TRBV4-1 and TRBJ1-4; a weak D match, TRBD1 (6 bases). Germline lookup yields CDR1 MGHRA and CDR2 YSYEKL. V lost 0 bases to trimming and J lost 8 bases, with 13 bases between them. This CDR3 region has 15 residues. The CDR3 sequence: CASSQDRGFQEKLFF. Here the CDR3 DNA reads TGCGCCAGCAGCCAAGACAGGGGTTTTCAGGAAAAACTGTTTTTT.

The chain joins TRBV5-1 to TRBJ2-3, with a weak D call TRBD2 (5 bases). The CDR3 covers 12 residues. CDR1 and CDR2 from the germline V gene are SGHRS and YFSETQ. V gave up 5 bases and J gave up 6 bases, with 10 bases separating them. CDR3 amino acids: CASSSWEDTQYF. CDR3 DNA: TGCGCCAGCAGTAGCTGGGAGGATACGCAGTATTTT. The full variable domain, in which reference TRBV5-1 and TRBJ2-3 provide the parts outside the CDR3, is KAGVTQTPRYLIKTRGQQVTLSCSPISGHRSVSWYQQTPGQGLQFLFEYFSETQRNKGNFPGRFSGRQFSNSRSEMNVSTLELGDSALYLCASSSWEDTQYFGPGTRLTVL.

The chain carries TRBV4-3 and TRBJ2-1; TRBD2 might be the D (5 bases). Germline V gene sequence: CDR1 LGHNA, CDR2 YSLEER. This CDR3 has 17 residues. Trimming cost V 1 base and J 0 bases, with 13 bases left between them. CDR3 loop: CASSQGISASSYNEQFF. In DNA, the CDR3 is TGCGCCAGCAGCCAAGGCATTAGCGCCAGCTCCTACAATGAGCAGTTCTTC.

The rearrangement links TRBV19 to TRBJ2-7, with TRBD1 matching 7 bases. V lost 3 bases to trimming and J lost 3 bases; unmatched junction nucleotides: 8. Germline V CDR1 and CDR2: LNHDA, SQIVND (reference sequence). The CDR3 is made up of 15 amino acids. CDR3 amino acids: CASSILGRQGYEQYF. In DNA, the CDR3 is TGTGCCAGTAGTATCTTAGGTCGACAGGGCTACGAGCAGTACTTC.

This rearrangement joins TRBV7-8 to TRBJ1-1; D might be TRBD1 (5 bases). Germline-derived CDR1 and CDR2 are SGHVS and FQNEAQ. Deletions cut 5 bases from V and 0 bases from J, with 16 bases between. The CDR3 contains 16 residues. CDR3 DNA sequence: TGTGCCAGCAGCCAACCAAGGGCAGGGATGAACACTGAAGCTTTCTTT. This sequence encodes CASSQPRAGMNTEAFF.

This clone was seen a handful of times. The chain couples TRBV6-5 to TRBJ2-2, with D uncertain. The V and J ends lost 6 bases and 2 bases respectively, with 13 bases between them. Germline lookup yields CDR1 MNHEY and CDR2 SVGAGI. The CDR3 sequence is 15 residues long. CDR3 residues: CASSPLQRNTGELFF. In nucleotides, the CDR3 is TGTGCCAGCAGCCCTCTCCAGCGTAACACCGGGGAGCTGTTTTTT.

The V and J genes are TRBV7-8 and TRBJ2-5; 8 nucleotides line up with TRBD1. This CDR3 is 15 amino acids long. J was trimmed by 5 bases and V by 5 bases; bases with no gene match: 10. Germline-derived CDR1 and CDR2 are SGHVS and FQNEAQ. This CDR3 is CASSTRDRLGETQYF. CDR3 in DNA: TGTGCCAGCAGCACCCGGGACAGGCTGGGGGAGACCCAGTACTTC.

This chain uses TRBV7-9 with TRBJ2-1, with unresolved D. This CDR3 is built from 13 residues. The V end lost 5 bases, the J end lost 8 bases, and 13 bases lay between the germline ends. Germline CDR1 SEHNR, CDR2 FQNEAQ (reference sequence). CDR3: CASSPSVPYEQFF. The CDR3 DNA reads TGTGCCAGCAGCCCTTCCGTCCCCTATGAGCAGTTCTTC.

This chain joins TRBV4-3 and TRBJ2-1; TRBD2 is a possible D gene (6 bases). V gave up 0 bases and J gave up 8 bases, with 17 bases separating them. Germline-derived CDR1 and CDR2 are LGHNA and YSLEER. The CDR3 sequence is 16 residues long. The CDR3 nucleotides read TGCGCCAGCAGCCAAGATTCAAGGGAGTGGGGGGATGAGCAGTTCTTC. Protein: CASSQDSREWGDEQFF.

The chain is built from TRBV7-6 and TRBJ1-5; D unresolved. Trimming stripped 0 bases from V and 2 bases from J, with 14 bases between. This CDR3 region has 17 residues. In germline, CDR1 is SGHVS, CDR2 FNYEAQ. CDR3 residues: CASSLANRMEGNQPQHF. The CDR3 DNA sequence: TGTGCCAGCAGCTTAGCGAACAGAATGGAGGGCAATCAGCCCCAGCATTTT.

The rearrangement uses TRBV4-3 and TRBJ1-5, with D maybe TRBD1 (5 bases). Germline V lookup: CDR1 LGHNA, CDR2 YSLEER. V lost 0 bases and J 7 bases, leaving 16 bases between the germline ends. This CDR3 spans 16 amino acids. DNA of the CDR3: TGCGCCAGCAGCCAAGATGGGCCTATAGCAGGGCAGCCCCAGCATTTT. It is translated as CASSQDGPIAGQPQHF.

V usage is TRBV7-2 and J usage is TRBJ2-5, with no clear D. With 1 base removed from V and 5 bases from J, the gap between germline ends came to 5 bases. Looked up from germline, CDR1 is SGHTA and CDR2 is FQGNSA. This CDR3 comprises 12 residues. The CDR3 region has the DNA TGTGCCAGCAGCTTAGTTCGGGAGACCCAGTACTTC. This encodes CASSLVRETQYF.

This rearrangement joins TRBV5-4 to TRBJ2-5, with 7 bases identical to TRBD1. The CDR3 sequence is 14 residues long. Germline CDR1 and CDR2: SGHNT and YYREEE (reference sequence). V shed 4 bases and J 0 bases; nucleotides not matched to a gene: 3. The CDR3 nucleotides read TGTGCCAGCAGCACGGGGACAGACCAAGAGACCCAGTACTTC. It specifies CASSTGTDQETQYF.

The chain combines TRBV2 with TRBJ1-6; D is perhaps TRBD1 (6 bases). CDR1 SNHLY and CDR2 FYNNEI come from the germline V gene. The CDR3 has 16 amino acids. The V gene lost 6 bases and the J gene lost 9 bases, with 21 bases spanning the gap. CDR3 coding DNA: TGTGCCAGCAGGGAGATACAGGGAGCGTTTGGTTCACCCCTCCACTTT. As protein: CASREIQGAFGSPLHF.

This chain connects TRBV14 to TRBJ2-7; D ambiguous. The CDR3 loop spans 11 amino acids. Germline-derived CDR1 and CDR2 are SGHDN and FVKESK. V lost 5 bases and J lost 7, with 9 bases in between. The CDR3 sequence is CASSGHQEQYF. The CDR3, as DNA: TGTGCCAGCAGCGGGCACCAGGAGCAGTACTTC. The full variable domain, in which reference TRBV14 and TRBJ2-7 provide the parts outside the CDR3, is EAGVTQFPSHSVIEKGQTVTLRCDPISGHDNLYWYRRVMGKEIKFLLHFVKESKQDESGMPNNRFLAERTGGTYSTLKVQPAELEDSGVYFCASSGHQEQYFGPGTRLTVT.

This clone was observed a single time. This chain uses TRBV7-2 with TRBJ2-1; D is unclear. This CDR3 comprises 16 residues. CDR1 is SGHTA and CDR2 is FQGNSA in the germline V gene. The V end was cut by 4 bases, the J end by 9 bases, with 22 bases between. CDR3 bases: TGTGCCAGCAGCTCCAGTGGCCGAGTGGCGGTGCCTGAGCAGTTCTTC. Protein: CASSSSGRVAVPEQFF.

The chain's CDR3 is CASSSHGTGVAEQYF. In DNA, the CDR3 is TGTGCCAGCAGTTCGCACGGGACAGGGGTTGCCGAGCAGTACTTC. The chain couples TRBV27 to TRBJ2-7; 10 bases align to TRBD1. Germline CDR1 reads MNHEY; CDR2 reads SMNVEV (reference sequence). The CDR3 is 15 residues long. V was clipped by 4 bases and J by 6 bases; unmatched bases: 9.

The V call is TRBV10-2, the J call TRBJ1-1; D remains ambiguous. Germline assignment: CDR1 WSHSY and CDR2 SAAADI. The CDR3 is made up of 12 amino acids. V shed 6 bases and J shed 10 bases, with 15 bases lying between them. The CDR3 region is CASSRESLGAFF. The DNA of the CDR3 is TGCGCCAGCAGCCGAGAGAGCCTAGGAGCTTTCTTT.

The V and J genes are TRBV18 and TRBJ2-1, with D uncertain. Looked up from germline, CDR1 is KGHSH and CDR2 is LQKENI. The germline V and J ends were trimmed by 3 bases and 10 bases, with 7 bases remaining between them. This CDR3 is 11 amino acids long. The CDR3 DNA reads TGTGCCAGCTCACCCGAGAAAGAGCAGTTCTTC. Translating it yields CASSPEKEQFF.

J is TRBJ2-1 and V is TRBV2; 12 nucleotides match TRBD2. CDR1 SNHLY and CDR2 FYNNEI come from the germline V gene. The CDR3 has 15 residues. Trimming at V came to 8 bases and at J to 0 bases, leaving 2 bases not matched to a gene. CDR3 residues: CASSTSGGSYNEQFF. For the CDR3, the DNA is TGTGCCAGCTCGACTAGCGGGGGCTCCTACAATGAGCAGTTCTTC.

In its sample, this clone was seen a few times. The chain employs TRBV12-5 and TRBJ1-1; 7 positions match TRBD1. This CDR3 has 16 amino acids. J lost 2 bases, V lost 5 bases, and 11 bases had no gene match. Germline loops: CDR1 LGHNT, CDR2 FRNRAP. CDR3 sequence reads: CASGPDRVEYNTEAFF. DNA of the CDR3: TGTGCTAGTGGTCCCGACAGGGTAGAGTATAACACTGAAGCTTTCTTT.

The chain joins TRBV5-6 to TRBJ2-2; D possibly corresponds to TRBD1 (5 bases). V was shortened by 0 bases and J by 3 bases, with 9 bases between the two germline ends. CDR3 length: 15 residues. In germline, CDR1 is SGHDT, CDR2 YYEEEE. The CDR3 nucleotides are TGTGCCAGCAGCTTGGGACAGACCTACACCGGGGAGCTGTTTTTT. Translated: CASSLGQTYTGELFF.

In this sample, this clone turned up once. At one boundary the junction diverges from the germline segment, which might be a read error. The chain uses TRBV7-7 and TRBJ2-2; D possibly corresponds to TRBD2 (6 bases). The CDR3 contains 14 residues. Germline loops: CDR1 SSHAT, CDR2 FNYEAQ (reference sequence). The CDR3 DNA sequence: TGTGCTAGCAGCTTAGGTTGGAGGGGCCGGGAGCTGTTTTTT. It is translated as CASSLGWRGRELFF. The full variable domain, with the rest looked up from reference TRBV7-7 and TRBJ2-2, is GAGVSQSPRYKVTKRGQDVTLRCDPISSHATLYWYQQALGQGPEFLTYFNYEAQPDKSGLPSDRFSAERPEGSISTLTIQRTEQRDSAMYRCASSLGWRGRELFFGEGSRLTVL.

The gene calls are TRBV2 and TRBJ1-2, with TRBD1 matching over 8 bases. CDR1 and CDR2 from the germline V gene are SNHLY and FYNNEI. This CDR3 contains 15 residues. V was clipped by 3 bases and J by 2 bases; unmatched bases: 5. The CDR3 protein is CASSDYRQGNYGYTF. The CDR3 DNA follows: TGTGCCAGCAGTGATTACAGACAGGGGAACTATGGCTACACCTTC. The full variable domain, its missing parts supplied by reference TRBV2 and TRBJ1-2, is EPEVTQTPSHQVTQMGQEVILRCVPISNHLYFYWYRQILGQKVEFLVSFYNNEISEKSEIFDDQFSVERPDGSNFTLKIRSTKLEDSAMYFCASSDYRQGNYGYTFGSGTRLTVV.

CDR3 in DNA: TGTGCCAGCAGCTTTGACAGTTTTTCGGAACCCCAGCATTTT. Translation: CASSFDSFSEPQHF. This chain uses TRBV7-9 with TRBJ1-5, with TRBD1 as a possible D gene (5 bases). Deletions cut 3 bases from V and 10 bases from J, with 16 bases between. There are 14 residues in the CDR3. Germline loops: CDR1 SEHNR, CDR2 FQNEAQ (reference sequence).

The V and J genes are TRBV28 and TRBJ1-1; D not certain. CDR1 and CDR2 (germline): MDHEN, SYDVKM. The CDR3 runs to 13 residues. Trimming stripped 5 bases from V and 8 bases from J, with 15 bases between. The CDR3 loop reads CASSPHREVEAFF. The CDR3 DNA follows: TGTGCCAGCAGTCCGCATCGTGAGGTCGAAGCTTTCTTT. Using reference TRBV28 and TRBJ1-1 for the parts outside the CDR3, the full variable domain is DVKVTQSSRYLVKRTGEKVFLECVQDMDHENMFWYRQDPGLGLRLIYFSYDVKMKEKGDIPEGYSVSREKKERFSLILESASTNQTSMYLCASSPHREVEAFFGQGTRLTVV.

The J gene is TRBJ2-1, the V gene TRBV5-1; 7 bases line up with TRBD2. J gave up 4 bases and V 6 bases, and 4 bases lay outside the gene matches. The V gene's germline CDR1 is SGHRS and CDR2 YFSETQ. The CDR3 totals 13 residues. The CDR3 loop reads CASKVREYNEQFF. The CDR3, as DNA: TGCGCCAGCAAGGTGCGGGAGTACAATGAGCAGTTCTTC.

The chain carries TRBV21-1 and TRBJ2-7; the table's D gene call, TRBD1, was not cross checked with the DNA. TRBV21-1 is deemed a pseudogene. The CDR3 is 20 amino acids. CDR3 sequence reads: CASSKAGSAAGVGLWYEQYF. The CDR3 DNA reads as TGTGCCAGCAGCAAAGCGGGGAGCGCGGCAGGGGTCGGCCTTTGGTACGAGCAGTACTTC.

This rearrangement joins TRBV19 to TRBJ1-5; a weak D match, TRBD1 (5 bases). The CDR3 spans 13 residues. Germline values: CDR1 LNHDA, CDR2 SQIVND (reference sequence). V lost 11 bases to trimming and J lost 3 bases, with 14 bases between them. The CDR3 nucleotides read TGTGCCTCTCAGGACACCCTCAATCAGCCCCAGCATTTT. The encoded protein is CASQDTLNQPQHF.

This chain links TRBV13 with TRBJ1-6; D is unclear. Trimming left V 6 bases short and J 0 bases short, with 12 bases between. Germline V gene lookup returns CDR1 PRHDT and CDR2 FYEKMQ (reference sequence). CDR3 size: 16 residues. CDR3 protein: CASRHSFSSYNSPLHF. DNA for the CDR3: TGTGCCAGCAGGCACAGTTTCAGCTCCTATAATTCACCCCTCCACTTT.